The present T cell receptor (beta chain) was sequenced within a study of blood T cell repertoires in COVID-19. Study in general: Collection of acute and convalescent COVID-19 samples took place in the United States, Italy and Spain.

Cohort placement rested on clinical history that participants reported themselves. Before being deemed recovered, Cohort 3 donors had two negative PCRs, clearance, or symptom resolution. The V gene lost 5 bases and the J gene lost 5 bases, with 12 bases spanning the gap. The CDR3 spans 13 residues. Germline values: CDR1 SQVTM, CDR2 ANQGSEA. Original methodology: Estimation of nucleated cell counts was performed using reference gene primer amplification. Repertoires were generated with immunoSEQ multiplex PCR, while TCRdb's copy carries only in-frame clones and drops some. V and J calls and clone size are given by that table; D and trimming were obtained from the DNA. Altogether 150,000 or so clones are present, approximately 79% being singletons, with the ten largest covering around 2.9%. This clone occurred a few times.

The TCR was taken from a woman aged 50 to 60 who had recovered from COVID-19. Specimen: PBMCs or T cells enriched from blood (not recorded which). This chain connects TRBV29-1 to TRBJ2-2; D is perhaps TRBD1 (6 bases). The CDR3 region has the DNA TGCAGCGTTCTTGGGGGCCGGACCGGGGAGCTGTTTTTT. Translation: CSVLGGRTGELFF.